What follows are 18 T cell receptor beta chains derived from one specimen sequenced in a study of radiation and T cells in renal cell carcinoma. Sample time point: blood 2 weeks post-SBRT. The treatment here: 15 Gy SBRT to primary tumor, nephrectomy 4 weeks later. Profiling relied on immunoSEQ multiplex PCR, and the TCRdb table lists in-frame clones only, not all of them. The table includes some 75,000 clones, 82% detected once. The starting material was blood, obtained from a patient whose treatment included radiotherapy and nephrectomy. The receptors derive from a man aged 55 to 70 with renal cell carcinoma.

CDR3 sequence: CASSKGRLPGTCGYTF. The DNA of the CDR3 is TGTGCCAGCAGCAAAGGTAGGTTACCGGGGACGTGCGGCTACACCTTC. The gene calls are TRBV21-1 and TRBJ1-2. TRBV21-1 is reported as a pseudogene. The CDR3 is 16 residues long.

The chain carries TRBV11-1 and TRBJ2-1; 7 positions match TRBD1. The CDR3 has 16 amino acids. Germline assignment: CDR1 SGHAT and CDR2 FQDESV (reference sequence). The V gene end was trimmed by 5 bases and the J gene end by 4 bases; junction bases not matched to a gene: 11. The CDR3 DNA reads TGTGCCAGCAGCCCCCAGGGACAGATCAATTACAATGAGCAGTTCTTC. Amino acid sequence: CASSPQGQINYNEQFF.

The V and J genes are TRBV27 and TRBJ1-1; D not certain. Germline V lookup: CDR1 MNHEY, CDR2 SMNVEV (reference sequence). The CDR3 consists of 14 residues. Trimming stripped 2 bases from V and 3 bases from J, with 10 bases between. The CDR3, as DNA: TGTGCCAGCAGTTTAGAAGTGGGTTACACTGAAGCTTTCTTT. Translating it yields CASSLEVGYTEAFF.

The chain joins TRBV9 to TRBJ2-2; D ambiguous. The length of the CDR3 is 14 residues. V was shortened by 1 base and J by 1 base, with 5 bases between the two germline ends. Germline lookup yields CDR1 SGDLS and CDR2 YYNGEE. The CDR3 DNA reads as TGTGCCAGCAGCGTACGCAGGAACACCGGGGAGCTGTTTTTT. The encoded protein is CASSVRRNTGELFF. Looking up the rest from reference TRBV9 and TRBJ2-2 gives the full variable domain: DSGVTQTPKHLITATGQRVTLRCSPRSGDLSVYWYQQSLDQGLQFLIQYYNGEERAKGNILERFSAQQFPDLHSELNLSSLELGDSALYFCASSVRRNTGELFFGEGSRLTVL.

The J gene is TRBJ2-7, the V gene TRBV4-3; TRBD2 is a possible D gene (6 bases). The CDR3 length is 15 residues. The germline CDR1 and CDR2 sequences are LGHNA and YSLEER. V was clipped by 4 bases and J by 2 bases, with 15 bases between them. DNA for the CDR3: TGCGCCAGCAGCCCCCACCTAGCGCTAGCCTACGAGCAGTACTTC. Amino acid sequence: CASSPHLALAYEQYF.

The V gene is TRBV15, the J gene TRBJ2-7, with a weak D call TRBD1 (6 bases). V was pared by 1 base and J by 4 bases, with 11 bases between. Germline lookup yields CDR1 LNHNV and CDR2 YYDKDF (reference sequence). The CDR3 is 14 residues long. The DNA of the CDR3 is TGTGCCACCAGCAGAGGCTGGGGGCCATACGAGCAGTACTTC. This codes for CATSRGWGPYEQYF.

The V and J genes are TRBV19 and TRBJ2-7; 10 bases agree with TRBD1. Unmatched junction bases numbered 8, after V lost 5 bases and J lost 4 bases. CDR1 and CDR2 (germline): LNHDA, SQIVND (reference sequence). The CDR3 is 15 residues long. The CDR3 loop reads CASSDRGRQGYEQYF. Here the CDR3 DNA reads TGTGCCAGTAGTGACAGGGGGCGTCAGGGGTACGAGCAGTACTTC.

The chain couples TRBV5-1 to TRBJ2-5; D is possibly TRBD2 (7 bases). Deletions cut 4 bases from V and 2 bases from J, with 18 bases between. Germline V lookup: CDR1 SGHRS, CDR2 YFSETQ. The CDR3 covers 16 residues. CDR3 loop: CASSPEGRGQQETQYF. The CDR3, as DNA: TGCGCCAGCAGCCCGGAGGGGCGGGGGCAGCAAGAGACCCAGTACTTC.

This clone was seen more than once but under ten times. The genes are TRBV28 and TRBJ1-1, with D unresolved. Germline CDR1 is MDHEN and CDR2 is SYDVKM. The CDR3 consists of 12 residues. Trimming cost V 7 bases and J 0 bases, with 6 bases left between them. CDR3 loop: CASKDLNTEAFF. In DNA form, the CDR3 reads TGTGCCAGCAAGGATCTGAACACTGAAGCTTTCTTT.

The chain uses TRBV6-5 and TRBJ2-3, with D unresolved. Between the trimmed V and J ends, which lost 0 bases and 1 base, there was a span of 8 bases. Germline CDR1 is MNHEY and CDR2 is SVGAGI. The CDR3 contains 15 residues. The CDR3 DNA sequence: TGTGCCAGCAGTTACTCGCTGTGGGGCACAGATACGCAGTATTTT. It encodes CASSYSLWGTDTQYF.

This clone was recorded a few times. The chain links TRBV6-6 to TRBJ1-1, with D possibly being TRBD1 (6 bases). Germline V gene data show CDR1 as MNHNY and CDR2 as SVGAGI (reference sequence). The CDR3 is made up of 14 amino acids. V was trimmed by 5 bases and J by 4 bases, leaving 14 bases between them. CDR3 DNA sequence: TGTGCCAGCAGTCCGGACAGAATTACCACTGAAGCTTTCTTT. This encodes CASSPDRITTEAFF.

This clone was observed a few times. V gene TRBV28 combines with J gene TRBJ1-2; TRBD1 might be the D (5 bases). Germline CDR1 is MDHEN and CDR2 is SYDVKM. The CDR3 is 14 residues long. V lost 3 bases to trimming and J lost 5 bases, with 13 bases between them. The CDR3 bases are TGTGCCAGCAGTTTTGGGGCGGATGCTTATGGCTACACCTTC. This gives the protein CASSFGADAYGYTF.

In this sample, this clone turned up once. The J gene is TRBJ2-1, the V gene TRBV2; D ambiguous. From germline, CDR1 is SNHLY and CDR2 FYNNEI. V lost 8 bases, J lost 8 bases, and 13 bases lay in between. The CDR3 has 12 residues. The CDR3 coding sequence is TGTGCCAGCGGGTCTGGTTTTTATGAGCAGTTCTTC. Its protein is CASGSGFYEQFF.

In DNA form, the CDR3 reads TGTGCCAGCAGCCCCGTAGATTGGGCTGTGTTCTTC. Its protein product is CASSPVDWAVFF. This chain links TRBV7-2 with TRBJ2-1, with no clear D. The V gene lost 5 bases and the J gene lost 15 bases, with 17 bases spanning the gap. Looked up from germline, CDR1 is SGHTA and CDR2 is FQGNSA. The CDR3 has 12 amino acids.

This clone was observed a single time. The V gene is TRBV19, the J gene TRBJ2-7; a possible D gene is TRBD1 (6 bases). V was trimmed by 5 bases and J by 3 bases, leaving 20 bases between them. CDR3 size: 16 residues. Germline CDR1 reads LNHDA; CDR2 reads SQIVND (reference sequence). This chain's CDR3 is CASSPDPGVSRYEQYF. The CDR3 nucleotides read TGTGCCAGTAGTCCCGATCCAGGGGTGAGTCGCTACGAGCAGTACTTC.

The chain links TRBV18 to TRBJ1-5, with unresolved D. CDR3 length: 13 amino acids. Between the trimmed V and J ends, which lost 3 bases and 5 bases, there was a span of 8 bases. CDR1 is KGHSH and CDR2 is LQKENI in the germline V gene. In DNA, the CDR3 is TGTGCCAGCTCACCTCGCCAGGATCAGCCCCAGCATTTT. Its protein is CASSPRQDQPQHF. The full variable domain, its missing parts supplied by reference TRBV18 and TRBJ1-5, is NAGVMQNPRHLVRRRGQEARLRCSPMKGHSHVYWYRQLPEEGLKFMVYLQKENIIDESGMPKERFSAEFPKEGPSILRIQQVVRGDSAAYFCASSPRQDQPQHFGDGTRLSIL.

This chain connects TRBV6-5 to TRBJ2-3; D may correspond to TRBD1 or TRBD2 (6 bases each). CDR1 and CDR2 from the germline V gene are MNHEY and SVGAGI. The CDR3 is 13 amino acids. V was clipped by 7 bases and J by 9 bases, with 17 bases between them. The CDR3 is CASKFGGQGTQYF. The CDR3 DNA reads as TGTGCCAGCAAATTTGGGGGGCAGGGGACGCAGTATTTT.

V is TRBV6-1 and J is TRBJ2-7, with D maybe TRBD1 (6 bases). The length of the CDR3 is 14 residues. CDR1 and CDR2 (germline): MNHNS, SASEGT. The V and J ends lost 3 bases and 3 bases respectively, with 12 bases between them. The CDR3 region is CASSETGYIYEQYF. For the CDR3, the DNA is TGTGCCAGCAGTGAGACAGGCTATATCTACGAGCAGTACTTC.